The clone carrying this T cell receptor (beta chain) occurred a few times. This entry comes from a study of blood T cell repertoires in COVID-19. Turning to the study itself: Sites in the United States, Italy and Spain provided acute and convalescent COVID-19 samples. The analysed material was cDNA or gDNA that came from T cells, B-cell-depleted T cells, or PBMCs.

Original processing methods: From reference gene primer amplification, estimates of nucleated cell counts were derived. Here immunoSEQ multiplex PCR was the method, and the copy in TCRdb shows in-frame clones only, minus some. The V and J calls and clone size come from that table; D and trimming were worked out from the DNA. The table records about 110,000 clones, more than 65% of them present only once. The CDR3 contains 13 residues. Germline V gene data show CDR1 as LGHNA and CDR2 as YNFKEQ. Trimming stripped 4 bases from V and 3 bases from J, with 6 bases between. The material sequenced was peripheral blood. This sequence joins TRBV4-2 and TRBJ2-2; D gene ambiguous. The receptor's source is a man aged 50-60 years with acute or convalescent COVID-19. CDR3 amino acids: CASSPTYTGELFF. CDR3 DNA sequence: TGTGCCAGCAGCCCTACCTACACCGGGGAGCTGTTTTTT.